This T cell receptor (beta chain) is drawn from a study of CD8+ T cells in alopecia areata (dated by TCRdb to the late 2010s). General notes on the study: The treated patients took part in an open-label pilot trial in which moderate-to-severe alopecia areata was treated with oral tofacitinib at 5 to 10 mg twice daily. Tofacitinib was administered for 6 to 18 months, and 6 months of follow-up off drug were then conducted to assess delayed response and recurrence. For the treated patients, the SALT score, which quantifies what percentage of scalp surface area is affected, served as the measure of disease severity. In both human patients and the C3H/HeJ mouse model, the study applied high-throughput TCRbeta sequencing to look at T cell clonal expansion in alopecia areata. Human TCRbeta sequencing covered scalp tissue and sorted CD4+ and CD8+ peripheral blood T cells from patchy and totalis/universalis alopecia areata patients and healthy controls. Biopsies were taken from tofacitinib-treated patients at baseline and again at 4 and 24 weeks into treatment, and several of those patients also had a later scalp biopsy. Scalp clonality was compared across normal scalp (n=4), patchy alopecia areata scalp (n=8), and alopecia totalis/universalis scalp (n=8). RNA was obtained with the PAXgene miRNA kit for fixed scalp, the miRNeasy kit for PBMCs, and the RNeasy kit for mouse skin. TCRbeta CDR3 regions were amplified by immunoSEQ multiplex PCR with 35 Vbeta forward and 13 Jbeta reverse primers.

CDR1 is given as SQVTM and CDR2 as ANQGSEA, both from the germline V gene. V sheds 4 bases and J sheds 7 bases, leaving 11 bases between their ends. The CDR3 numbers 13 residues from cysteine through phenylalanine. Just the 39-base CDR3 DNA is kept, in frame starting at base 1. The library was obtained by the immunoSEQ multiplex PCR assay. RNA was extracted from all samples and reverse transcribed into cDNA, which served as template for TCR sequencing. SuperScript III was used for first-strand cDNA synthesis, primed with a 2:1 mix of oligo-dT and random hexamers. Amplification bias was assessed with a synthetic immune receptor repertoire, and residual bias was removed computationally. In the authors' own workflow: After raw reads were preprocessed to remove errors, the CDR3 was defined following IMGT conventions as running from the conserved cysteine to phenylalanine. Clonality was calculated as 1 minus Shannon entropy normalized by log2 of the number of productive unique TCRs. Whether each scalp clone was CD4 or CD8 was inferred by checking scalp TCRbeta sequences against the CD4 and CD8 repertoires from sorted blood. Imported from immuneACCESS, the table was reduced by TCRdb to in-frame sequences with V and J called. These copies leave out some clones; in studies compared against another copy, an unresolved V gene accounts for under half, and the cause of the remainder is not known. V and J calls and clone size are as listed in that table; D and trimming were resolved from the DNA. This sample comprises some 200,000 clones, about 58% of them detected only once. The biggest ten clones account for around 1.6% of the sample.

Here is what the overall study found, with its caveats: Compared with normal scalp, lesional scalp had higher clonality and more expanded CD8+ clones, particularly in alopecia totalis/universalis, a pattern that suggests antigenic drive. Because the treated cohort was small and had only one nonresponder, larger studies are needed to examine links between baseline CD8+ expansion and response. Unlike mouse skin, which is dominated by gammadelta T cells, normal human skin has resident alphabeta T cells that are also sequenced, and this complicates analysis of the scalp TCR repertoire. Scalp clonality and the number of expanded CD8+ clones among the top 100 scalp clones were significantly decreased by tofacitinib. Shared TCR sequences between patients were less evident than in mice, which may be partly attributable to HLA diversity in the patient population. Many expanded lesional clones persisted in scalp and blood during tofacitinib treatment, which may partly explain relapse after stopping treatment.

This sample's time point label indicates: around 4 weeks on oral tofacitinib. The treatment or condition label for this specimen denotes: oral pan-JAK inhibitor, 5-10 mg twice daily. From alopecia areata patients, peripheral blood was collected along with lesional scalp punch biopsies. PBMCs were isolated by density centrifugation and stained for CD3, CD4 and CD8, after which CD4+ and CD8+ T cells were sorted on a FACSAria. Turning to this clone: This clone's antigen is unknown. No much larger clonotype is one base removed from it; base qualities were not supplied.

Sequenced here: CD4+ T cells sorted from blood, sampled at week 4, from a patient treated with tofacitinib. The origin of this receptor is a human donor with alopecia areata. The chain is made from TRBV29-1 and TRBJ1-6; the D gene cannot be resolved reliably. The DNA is TGCAGCGTTGGAGAGGGATGGAATTCACCCCTCCACTTT. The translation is CSVGEGWNSPLHF.